The present TCR beta chain was sequenced within a study of T cell repertoires in MIS-A myocarditis. The protocol was immunoSEQ multiplex PCR, while the TCRdb copy is restricted to in-frame clones and leaves out a portion. Of roughly 10,000 clones in the sample, roughly 90% were seen once. The sequenced sample consisted of thoracic lymph node tissue obtained at autopsy. This clonotype was obtained from a man aged 18 to 35 with fulminant myocarditis from multisystem inflammatory syndrome in adults (MIS-A) after COVID-19.

The CDR3 region has the DNA TGTGCCAGCAGCTCCTACCTTCGGGATACGCAGTATTTT. Translation: CASSSYLRDTQYF. The chain recombines TRBV7-9 with TRBJ2-3; D unclear. The germline gives CDR1 SEHNR, CDR2 FQNEAQ (reference sequence). V lost 4 bases and J lost 6, with 11 bases in between. The CDR3 extends over 13 amino acids.